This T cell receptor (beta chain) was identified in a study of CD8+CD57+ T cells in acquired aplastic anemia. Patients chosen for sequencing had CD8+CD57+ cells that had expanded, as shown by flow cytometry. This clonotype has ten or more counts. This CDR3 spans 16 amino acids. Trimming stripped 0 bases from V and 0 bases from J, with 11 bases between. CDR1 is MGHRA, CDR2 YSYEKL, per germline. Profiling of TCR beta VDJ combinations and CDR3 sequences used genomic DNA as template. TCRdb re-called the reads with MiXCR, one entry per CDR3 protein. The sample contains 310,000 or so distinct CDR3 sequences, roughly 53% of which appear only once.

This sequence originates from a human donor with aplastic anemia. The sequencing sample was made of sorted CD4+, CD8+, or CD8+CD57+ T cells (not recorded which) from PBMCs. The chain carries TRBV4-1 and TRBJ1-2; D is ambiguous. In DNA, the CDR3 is TGCGCCAGCAGCCAAGATCACCCGGATACTAACTATGGCTACACCTTC. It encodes CASSQDHPDTNYGYTF.